This T cell receptor (beta chain) stems from a study of OX40 agonist ivuxolimab in advanced cancers. In germline, CDR1 is SQVTM, CDR2 ANQGSEA. Unmatched junction bases numbered 4, after V lost 3 bases and J lost 5 bases. The CDR3 has 13 amino acids. The table came from immunoSEQ multiplex PCR; TCRdb's copy has only in-frame clones and leaves some out. The sample shows around 63,000 clones, around 90% of them seen only once. The specimen comprised CD4+ or CD8+ T cells sorted from blood, sampled in a trial of the OX40 agonist ivuxolimab. The sequence was obtained from an adult with an advanced solid tumor such as melanoma, head and neck, liver or kidney cancer. This chain connects TRBV29-1 to TRBJ1-1, with 9 positions matching TRBD1. The CDR3 DNA is TGCAGCGTTGACAGACAGGGGGGGACTGAAGCTTTCTTT. Residues: CSVDRQGGTEAFF.